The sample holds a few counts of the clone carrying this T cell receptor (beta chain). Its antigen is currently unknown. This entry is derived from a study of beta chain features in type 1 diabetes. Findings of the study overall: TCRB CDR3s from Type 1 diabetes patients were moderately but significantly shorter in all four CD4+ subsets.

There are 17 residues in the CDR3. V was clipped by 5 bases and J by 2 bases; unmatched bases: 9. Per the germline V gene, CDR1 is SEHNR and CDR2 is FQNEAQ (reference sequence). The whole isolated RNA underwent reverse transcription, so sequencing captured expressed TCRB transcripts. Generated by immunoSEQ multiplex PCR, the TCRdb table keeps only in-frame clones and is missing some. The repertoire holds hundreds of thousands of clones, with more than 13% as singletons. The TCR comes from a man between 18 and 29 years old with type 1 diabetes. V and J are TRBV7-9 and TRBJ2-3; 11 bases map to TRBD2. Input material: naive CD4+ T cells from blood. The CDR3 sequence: CASSHSGGASVTDTQYF. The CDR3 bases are TGTGCCAGCAGCCATAGCGGGGGGGCCTCGGTCACAGATACGCAGTATTTT.